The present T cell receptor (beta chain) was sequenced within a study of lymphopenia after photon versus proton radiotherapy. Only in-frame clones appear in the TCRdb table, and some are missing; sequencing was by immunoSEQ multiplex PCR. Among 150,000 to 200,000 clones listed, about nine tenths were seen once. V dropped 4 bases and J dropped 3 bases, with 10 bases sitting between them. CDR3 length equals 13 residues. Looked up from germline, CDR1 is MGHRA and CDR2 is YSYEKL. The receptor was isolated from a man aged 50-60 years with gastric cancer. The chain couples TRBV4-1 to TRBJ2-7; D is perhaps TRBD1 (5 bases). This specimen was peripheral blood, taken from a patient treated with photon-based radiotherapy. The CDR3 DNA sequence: TGCGCCAGCAGCCGACAGTATTTCTACGAGCAGTACTTC. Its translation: CASSRQYFYEQYF.